Here is one TCR beta chain with its context. What it binds is unknown. CDR3 size: 16 residues. J was trimmed by 3 bases and V by 2 bases; bases with no gene match: 0. This specimen belongs to a study of CD8 T cells in ankylosing spondylitis. The study's findings and limits: A TCR beta motif of several highly homologous variants appeared characteristic of ankylosing spondylitis blood. CD8+ disease-linked clones were present at relatively low frequencies in blood.

Via MiXCR, TCRdb re-called the 5' RACE reads, giving one row per CDR3 protein. The data show about 700,000 distinct CDR3 sequences, about 20% seen once. This rearrangement joins TRBV12-3 or TRBV12-4 to TRBJ2-6, with TRBD2 identical over 11 bases. This receptor was taken from a male donor with ankylosing spondylitis. The sample was blood, either unsorted or a sorted T cell fraction (not recorded which). Written as DNA, the CDR3 is TGTGCCAGCAGTTTACTAGCGGGAGGTGGGGCCAACGTCCTGACTTTC. Translating gives CASSLLAGGGANVLTF.